The sequence of this T cell receptor (beta chain) was determined in a study of OX40 agonist ivuxolimab in advanced cancers. Study-level background: Dosing consisted of intravenous ivuxolimab at 0.01 to 10 mg/kg every 2 weeks.

Between the trimmed V and J ends, which lost 0 bases and 1 base, there was a span of 6 bases. From germline, CDR1 is SGHRS and CDR2 YFSETQ. The CDR3 covers 14 residues. Study results and caveats: Expanded clones belonging to CD8+ T cells outnumbered, on average, those of CD4+. Circulating CD4+ and CD8+ T cells showed clonal expansion by week 6 at 0.1 to 3.0 mg/kg.

The data were produced by immunoSEQ multiplex PCR, yet TCRdb's version contains in-frame clones alone and is incomplete. The table shows under 100,000 clones, with about four fifths occurring only once. The sample holds a few counts of this clone. Its antigen is still unknown. The sequenced sample was CD4+ or CD8+ T cells sorted from blood, obtained in a trial of the OX40 agonist ivuxolimab. The clonotype comes from an adult with an advanced solid tumor such as melanoma, head and neck, liver or kidney cancer. The chain recombines TRBV5-1 with TRBJ2-3, with a possible D match to TRBD1 (5 bases). CDR3 in DNA: TGCGCCAGCAGCTTGGGGGGCGGCACAGATACGCAGTATTTT. It yields the protein CASSLGGGTDTQYF.